Below, 9 T cell receptor beta chains from the same sample are listed, as sequenced in a study of vaccination and CD4 T cells after COVID-19. Antigens of these TCRs are unknown. The treatment here: roughly 11-day PBMC culture with coronavirus spike peptide pools or control peptides (ViraFEST assay). An Oncomine TCR Beta short-read assay was used to sequence the DNA from cultured CD4+ T cells. TCRdb called the PCR reads again in MiXCR, with one record for every CDR3 protein. The sample carries roughly 20,000 distinct CDR3 sequences, roughly three fifths recorded once. Here the sequenced sample was CD4+ T cells from blood, cultured in vitro, taken after SARS-CoV-2 vaccination. All receptors come from a human donor who had recovered from COVID-19.

The genes are TRBV20-1 and TRBJ2-1; tentative D call: TRBD2 (6 bases). The CDR3 spans 15 residues. Germline CDR1 reads DFQATT; CDR2 reads SNEGSKA (reference sequence). Trimming pared 6 bases from V and 0 bases from J, leaving 15 bases between. The CDR3 here is CSAPTTSSSYNEQFF. The CDR3 region has the DNA TGCAGTGCCCCTACCACTAGCAGCTCCTACAATGAGCAGTTCTTC.

This clonotype was picked up a small number of times. The V and J genes are TRBV5-6 and TRBJ1-5; TRBD1 agrees at 10 bases. V was pared by 4 bases and J by 7 bases, with 5 bases of the junction left unmatched. The CDR3 loop spans 14 amino acids. Germline assignment: CDR1 SGHDT and CDR2 YYEEEE. CDR3 region: CASSKDRGTQPQHF. In DNA, the CDR3 is TGTGCCAGCAGCAAGGACAGGGGGACACAGCCCCAGCATTTT.

The V call is TRBV6-1, the J call TRBJ2-3, with TRBD1 matching 9 bases. The trim removed 2 bases at V and 4 bases at J, leaving 7 bases unmatched. The CDR3 extends over 16 amino acids. Germline values: CDR1 MNHNS, CDR2 SASEGT. The DNA for the CDR3 is TGTGCCAGCAGTGAAAGGACAGGGGTTCCGGCAGATACGCAGTATTTT. Translated, it gives CASSERTGVPADTQYF.

This clonotype was seen more than once but under ten times. The chain has TRBV20-1 and TRBJ1-5; D remains unclear. The V gene lost 0 bases and the J gene lost 2 bases, with 11 bases spanning the gap. Germline-derived CDR1 and CDR2 are DFQATT and SNEGSKA (reference sequence). The length of the CDR3 is 15 residues. The chain's CDR3 is CSARDEGRGNQPQHF. The CDR3 DNA is TGCAGTGCTAGAGATGAGGGCCGGGGCAATCAGCCCCAGCATTTT.

The gene calls are TRBV6-1 and TRBJ2-5, with D possibly matching TRBD1 (5 bases). Germline CDR1 is MNHNS and CDR2 is SASEGT. This CDR3 is 15 amino acids long. V lost 7 bases, J lost 2 bases, and 17 bases lay in between. Here the CDR3 DNA reads TGTGCCAGCACTCCCCTCGTCGGACATCAAGAGACCCAGTACTTC. Translation gives CASTPLVGHQETQYF.

The V gene is TRBV24-1, the J gene TRBJ2-3; D possibly corresponds to TRBD2 (5 bases). Germline V gene sequence: CDR1 KGHDR, CDR2 SFDVKD. Trimming cost V 3 bases and J 2 bases, with 11 bases left between them. This CDR3 spans 15 amino acids. The CDR3 sequence: CATSDPSGYTDTQYF. CDR3 bases: TGTGCCACCAGTGATCCGAGCGGATACACAGATACGCAGTATTTT.

This clonotype has just a few counts. The chain is built from TRBV7-2 and TRBJ1-1; D gene unclear. From germline, CDR1 is SGHTA and CDR2 FQGNSA. The CDR3 consists of 14 residues. V was clipped by 4 bases and J by 1 base, with 10 bases between them. CDR3 sequence (DNA): TGTGCCAGCAGCTATCTGGACGGGAACACTGAAGCTTTCTTT. This encodes CASSYLDGNTEAFF.

The chain couples TRBV20-1 to TRBJ2-7, with TRBD2 matching over 7 bases. This CDR3 spans 14 amino acids. Germline-derived CDR1 and CDR2 are DFQATT and SNEGSKA (reference sequence). The V gene end was trimmed by 3 bases and the J gene end by 2 bases; junction bases not matched to a gene: 7. CDR3 amino acids: CSARLRGRAYEQYF. In DNA form, the CDR3 reads TGCAGTGCTAGGCTCCGAGGGAGGGCCTACGAGCAGTACTTC.

This clonotype was detected only a few times. The V gene is TRBV20-1, the J gene TRBJ2-7, with D possibly TRBD2 on 5 matching bases. The germline gives CDR1 DFQATT, CDR2 SNEGSKA (reference sequence). The V end lost 3 bases, the J end lost 4 bases, and 10 bases lay between the germline ends. The CDR3 contains 12 residues. The CDR3 loop is CSASPGSYEQYF. As DNA, the CDR3 is TGCAGTGCTAGTCCGGGGAGTTACGAGCAGTACTTC.